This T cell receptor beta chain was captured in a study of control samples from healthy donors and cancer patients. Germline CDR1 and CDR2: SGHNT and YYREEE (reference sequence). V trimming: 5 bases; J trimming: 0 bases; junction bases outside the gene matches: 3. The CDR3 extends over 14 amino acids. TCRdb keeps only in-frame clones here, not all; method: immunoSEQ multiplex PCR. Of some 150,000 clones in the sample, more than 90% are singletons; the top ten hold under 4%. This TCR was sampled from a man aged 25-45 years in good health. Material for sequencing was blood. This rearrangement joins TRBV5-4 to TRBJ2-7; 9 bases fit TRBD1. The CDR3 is CASRSGQGSYEQYF. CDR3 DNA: TGTGCCAGCAGGTCGGGACAGGGCTCCTACGAGCAGTACTTC.